This T cell receptor beta chain is from a study of cytomegalovirus exposure and HLA in healthy donors (dated by TCRdb to between 2016 and 2019). Study-wide context: In an earlier analysis of under 600 of the donors, 250 to 350 Gb of sequence data and 90 million to 130 million unique TCR beta sequences from about 180 million T cells were reported. An early release covering some 640 HLA-typed donors comprised about 290 gigabases of sequencing data and around 85 million unique TCR sequences. Donor age, sex, ethnicity and CMV serostatus were collected together with the repertoire data. In a later genetic analysis, genome-wide SNP genotypes for about three fifths of the 666 donors were used, and that subset was treated as a discovery cohort. The study combined high-throughput TCR immunosequencing, statistical association of individual TCRs with disease status, and machine learning to predict cytomegalovirus infection status. Along with the roughly 670-subject first cohort, a separate validation cohort of more than 90 different subjects was used. An earlier analysis of more than 450 of the donors used high-throughput TCR beta sequencing to judge whether each TCR beta V gene segment behaved as functional or pseudogenic. Every repertoire in the discovery cohort had been generated on one and the same sequencing platform. The study aimed to test whether signatures of past pathogen exposure could be identified by cataloging public T cell receptors. A later analysis re-analyzed previously published TCR beta repertoires from roughly 630 donors and added high-resolution HLA genotyping to study TCR occurrence patterns. Among roughly 400 genotyped donors of the cohort, an average of roughly 240,000 unique TCR beta nucleotide sequences were sequenced per donor, around 18% of them non-productive. Because of strong linkage in the cohort, five DR-DQ haplotypes were treated as single units for association and clustering. Using immunosequencing, the study profiled T cell repertoires from about 610 subjects and related those repertoires to cytomegalovirus serostatus. The genetic ancestry cluster associated with self-reported Caucasian donors included over 80% of the 398 genotyped donors. Rather than drawing on any new phenotypic data, the later analysis identified candidate immune exposures from TCR beta sequences and the way those sequences occurred across donors. Both class I and class II loci were covered by HLA typing, at four-digit resolution. The number of donors typed differed by locus, with 629-630 for A, B, C, DRB1 and DQB1, roughly 550 for DQA1, about 610 for DPA1, and some 440 for DPB1. General conclusions and limits of the study: The study listed around 160 TCR beta chains as associated with cytomegalovirus. Because counts were too low, around 17 rarely observed V segments, including chromosome 9 orphons, were left out of the earlier analysis of a few hundred of the donors. HLA typing was unavailable for some donors at each locus, so association tests used only the typed subset. Immune exposure information for the cohort was limited to CMV serostatus. In a later analysis, most CMV-associated TCR beta chains were found to appear HLA-restricted, with HLA associations seemingly driven largely by CMV exposure. In an earlier analysis of roughly 560 of the donors, most TCR beta V segments were observed in productive rearrangements about 87% or about 30% of the time, broadly matching IMGT annotations. In a later analysis, HLA-associated TCR beta chains showed more clonal expansion and lower generation probabilities than non-associated chains that were equally common. This cohort had only TCR beta chains sequenced, and the lack of alpha or paired-chain data limited which features could be detected. A few of the identified cytomegalovirus-associated TCR beta chains were confirmed in vitro to be specific for cytomegalovirus antigens. A further reported finding was that TCR beta sequences accurately predicted the HLA-A and HLA-B alleles for most subjects in the first cohort. The classifier was reported to diagnose cytomegalovirus status with high specificity and sensitivity in both the original cohort and the validation cohort. A group of highly shared sequence variants was considered likely to be a technical artifact of the sequencing pipeline. A later analysis found that TCR association rates varied across HLA loci, with DRB1 alleles showing the most associated TCRs and HLA-C alleles the fewest. Compared with the roughly 700-donor mean, donors in an Asian-associated ancestry cluster had fewer N-insertions in productive TCRs, according to a later genetic analysis. An association between a missense DCLRE1C variant and V-gene and J-gene trimming of TCR beta chains was found in a later genetic analysis and replicated in an independent cohort. The authors suggested that the approach could potentially be extended to other disease states and immunological phenotypes. In a later analysis, over 15,000 TCR beta sequences were associated with specific HLA alleles at a false discovery rate of 0.05. According to a later analysis, parvovirus B19, influenza, CMV and Epstein-Barr virus appeared linked to several top co-occurrence clusters. When HLA alleles, especially DR and DQ, strongly co-occurred, attributing TCR associations to individual alleles was difficult. Sequencing depth was assumed to be roughly uniform across donors in the presence/absence analyses, though that assumption may not hold. Correlated functional status among segregating V segments might be attributable to linkage disequilibrium, but an unknown experimental factor could not be ruled out. Most TCR sequences were seen in very few donors, while some public TCRs were found in many individuals.

Preparation of the library involved the immunoSEQ multiplex PCR assay. The multiplex PCR relied on a mix of 60 forward primers for TCR Vbeta segments and 13 reverse primers for TCR Jbeta segments. The CDR3 region of rearranged TCR beta genes was amplified from genomic DNA with a multiplex PCR assay. The Illumina HiSeq System was used to sequence the amplified TCR beta libraries as 87-base-pair reads. On the authors' methods: A later analysis counted about 80 million unique TCR beta chains across the 670 or so repertoires, and roughly 9.9 million of these chains were shared by at least two donors. Raw reads were error-corrected and collapsed into unique sequences by a nearest-neighbor algorithm in which closely related sequences were merged to remove PCR and sequencing errors. V, D and J gene segments were assigned by aligning CDR3 sequences to IMGT reference sequences. For a sequence to be retained, a match of at least six nucleotides was required to both a V gene segment and a J gene segment. A rearrangement counted as productive if the CDR3 had no stop codons and remained in frame with V and J, and every other rearrangement counted as non-productive. Following IMGT convention, CDR3 was defined as the stretch from the second conserved V-encoded cysteine up to the conserved J-encoded phenylalanine. The earlier analysis of about 620 of the donors excluded sequences that lacked an unambiguous match to a single V gene segment. An earlier analysis of several hundred of the donors called V segments functional above 56.7% productive rearrangements and segregating when the between-donor standard deviation exceeded 5%. A statistical classification framework was developed to diagnose cytomegalovirus status using the catalog of TCR beta chain sequences. V and J gene assignment, in a later analysis, came from comparing TCR nucleotide sequences with IMGT/GENE-DB human TR gene sequences. Using the TCRdist pipeline, a later analysis assigned CDR3 sequences along with most-parsimonious VDJ recombination scenarios. In a later analysis, each TCR beta chain was defined by its CDR3 amino acid sequence together with its V-gene family, and reads lacking a unique V-gene family were excluded. To address suspected cross-contamination and a sequencing artifact, a later analysis removed some 620 highly shared, low-generation-probability nucleotide sequences. In a later analysis, a clonal expansion index for each public chain was calculated from normalized within-repertoire ranks of inferred template counts. In a later analysis, generation probabilities were computed with a VDJ recombination model fitted to out-of-frame rearrangements, and the resulting probabilities were checked against IGoR. In a later analysis, hypergeometric tests were used to score TCR-TCR, TCR-HLA and TCR-CMV co-occurrence, with a repertoire-size bias correction applied to TCR pairs. A later analysis estimated false discovery rates by permuting HLA or CMV assignments 20 times. In a later analysis, co-occurring TCRs were grouped using DBSCAN, with TCRdist sequence similarity added in when clustering inside HLA-allele-positive subsets. For co-occurrence clustering, repertoires with fewer than 30,000 or more than 120,000 public chains were excluded, along with roughly 5 repertoires with anomalous nucleotide sharing. TCRdb obtained this table from immuneACCESS and retained in-frame rearrangements with V and J assigned. These tables miss some clones; where compared with another copy, unresolved V genes account for less than half of the shortfall, and the remainder is unexplained. D and trimming were read from the DNA, whereas the V and J calls and clone size are those reported in that table. The sample contains approximately 100,000 clones, around three quarters of them found a single time. Together, the top ten hold roughly 4% of the sample.

The cohort comprised 666 healthy bone marrow donors. All cohort members were sampled while nominally healthy, although unrecorded immune exposures were likely present. The donor tested CMV seropositive and was one of the 289 seropositive cohort members. A peripheral blood sample was provided by each donor, and peripheral blood mononuclear cells were used for TCR beta sequencing. Genomic DNA extraction from the blood cell samples was performed with the Qiagen DNeasy Blood Extraction Kit. As to this clone: Its specific antigen is unknown. Nothing much larger sits one base from this clone, and base qualities are not available.

This receptor was identified in a man over 45 in good health and CMV-seropositive. The sample comprised PBMCs.

The CDR3 protein sequence reads: CARGETQYF. The base sequence is TGTGCCCGCGGGGAGACCCAGTACTTC. The chain couples TRBV7-9 to TRBJ2-5; the D gene is perhaps TRBD2, from 5 matching bases. Deletion took 11 bases off V and 5 bases off J, with a span of 6 bases between the germline ends. Reading from cysteine to phenylalanine, the CDR3 counts 9 amino acids. Only the CDR3 region is kept as DNA, spanning 27 bases read in frame from base 1. Via the germline V gene (reference sequence), CDR1 is SEHNR and CDR2 FQNEAQ.